This T cell receptor (beta chain) was observed in a study of OX40 agonist ivuxolimab in advanced cancers. This CDR3 is 13 amino acids long. Trimming removed 7 bases at V and 4 bases at J, with 11 bases between. CDR1 is MDHEN and CDR2 is SYDVKM in the germline V gene. TCRdb keeps only in-frame clones here, not all; method: immunoSEQ multiplex PCR. This table holds over 35,000 clones, about 89% found once. The genes are TRBV28 and TRBJ1-5, with no clear D. This receptor was obtained from an adult with an advanced solid tumor such as melanoma, head and neck, liver or kidney cancer. The specimen comprised CD4+ or CD8+ T cells sorted from blood, sampled in a trial of the OX40 agonist ivuxolimab. DNA of the CDR3: TGTGCCAGCAATAAGGAGTGGAATCAGCCCCAGCATTTT. Protein product: CASNKEWNQPQHF. Complete variable domain (other parts from reference TRBV28 and TRBJ1-5): DVKVTQSSRYLVKRTGEKVFLECVQDMDHENMFWYRQDPGLGLRLIYFSYDVKMKEKGDIPEGYSVSREKKERFSLILESASTNQTSMYLCASNKEWNQPQHFGDGTRLSIL.